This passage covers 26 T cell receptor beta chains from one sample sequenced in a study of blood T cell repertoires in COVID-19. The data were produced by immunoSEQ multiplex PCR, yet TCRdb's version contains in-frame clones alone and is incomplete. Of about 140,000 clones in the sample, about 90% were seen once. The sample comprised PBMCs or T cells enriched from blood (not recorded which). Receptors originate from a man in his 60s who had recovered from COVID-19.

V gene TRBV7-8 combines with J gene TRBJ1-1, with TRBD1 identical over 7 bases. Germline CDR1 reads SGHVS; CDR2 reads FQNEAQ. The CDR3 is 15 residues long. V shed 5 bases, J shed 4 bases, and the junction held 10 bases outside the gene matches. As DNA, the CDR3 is TGTGCCAGCAGCCTCCAGACAGGGTCGGTCACTGAAGCTTTCTTT. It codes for CASSLQTGSVTEAFF.

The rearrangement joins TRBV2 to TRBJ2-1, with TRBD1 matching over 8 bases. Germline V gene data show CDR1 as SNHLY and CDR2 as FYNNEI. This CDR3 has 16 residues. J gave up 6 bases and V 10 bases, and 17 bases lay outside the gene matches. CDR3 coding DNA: TGTGCCATTCAACGAGCCGGGACAGGAGTCGGCAATGAGCAGTTCTTC. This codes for CAIQRAGTGVGNEQFF.

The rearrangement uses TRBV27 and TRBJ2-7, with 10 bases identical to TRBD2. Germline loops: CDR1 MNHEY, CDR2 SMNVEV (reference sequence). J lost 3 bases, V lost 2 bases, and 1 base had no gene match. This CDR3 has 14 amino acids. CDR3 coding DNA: TGTGCCAGCAGTTTAGGACTAGCGGACTACGAGCAGTACTTC. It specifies CASSLGLADYEQYF.

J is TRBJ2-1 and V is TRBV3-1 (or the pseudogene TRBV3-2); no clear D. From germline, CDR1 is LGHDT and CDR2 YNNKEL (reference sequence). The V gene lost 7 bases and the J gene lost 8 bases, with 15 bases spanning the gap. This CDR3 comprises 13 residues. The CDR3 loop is CASTLVSGHEQFF. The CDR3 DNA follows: TGTGCCAGCACCCTGGTCTCCGGTCATGAGCAGTTCTTC.

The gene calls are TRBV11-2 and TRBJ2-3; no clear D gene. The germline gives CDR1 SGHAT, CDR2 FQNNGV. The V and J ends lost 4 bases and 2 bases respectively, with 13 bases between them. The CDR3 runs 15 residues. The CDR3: CASSSFLRPTDTQYF. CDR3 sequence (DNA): TGTGCCAGCAGCTCCTTCTTGAGGCCCACAGATACGCAGTATTTT.

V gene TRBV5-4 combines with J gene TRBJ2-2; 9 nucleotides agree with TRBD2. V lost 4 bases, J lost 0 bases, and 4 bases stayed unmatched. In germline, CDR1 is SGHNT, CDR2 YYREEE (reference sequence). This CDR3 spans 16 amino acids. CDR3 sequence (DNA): TGTGCCAGCAGCCGAACTAGCGGGCCGAACACCGGGGAGCTGTTTTTT. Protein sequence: CASSRTSGPNTGELFF.

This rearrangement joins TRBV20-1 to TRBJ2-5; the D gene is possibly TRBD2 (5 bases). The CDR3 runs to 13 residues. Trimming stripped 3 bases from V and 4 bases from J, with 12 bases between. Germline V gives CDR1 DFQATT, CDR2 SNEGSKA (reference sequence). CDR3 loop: CSASGLAGETQYF. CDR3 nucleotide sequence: TGCAGTGCTAGTGGGTTGGCGGGAGAGACCCAGTACTTC.

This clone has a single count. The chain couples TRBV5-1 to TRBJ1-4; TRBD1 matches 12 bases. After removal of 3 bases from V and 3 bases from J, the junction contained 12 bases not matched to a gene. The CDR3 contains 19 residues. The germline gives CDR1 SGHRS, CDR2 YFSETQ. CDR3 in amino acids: CASSWAGTGGNSPNEKLFF. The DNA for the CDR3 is TGCGCCAGCAGCTGGGCCGGGACAGGGGGCAATAGTCCTAATGAAAAACTGTTTTTT.

This CDR3 is CASSSAGKEETEAFF. CDR3 DNA: TGTGCCAGCAGCTCCGCGGGCAAGGAGGAGACTGAAGCTTTCTTT. The chain carries TRBV5-4 and TRBJ1-1; unclear D gene. CDR1 SGHNT and CDR2 YYREEE come from the germline V gene (reference sequence). Deletions cut 3 bases from V and 5 bases from J, with 17 bases between. CDR3 size: 15 residues. Variable domain in full (rest from reference TRBV5-4 and TRBJ1-1): ETGVTQSPTHLIKTRGQQVTLRCSSQSGHNTVSWYQQALGQGPQFIFQYYREEENGRGNFPPRFSGLQFPNYSSELNVNALELDDSALYLCASSSAGKEETEAFFGQGTRLTVV.

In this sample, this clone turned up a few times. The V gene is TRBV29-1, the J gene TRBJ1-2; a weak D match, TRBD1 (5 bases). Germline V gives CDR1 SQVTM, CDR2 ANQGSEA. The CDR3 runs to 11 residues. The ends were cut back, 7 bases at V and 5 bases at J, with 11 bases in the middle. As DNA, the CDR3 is TGCAGCGGCGGGGACCAATATGGCTACACCTTC. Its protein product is CSGGDQYGYTF.

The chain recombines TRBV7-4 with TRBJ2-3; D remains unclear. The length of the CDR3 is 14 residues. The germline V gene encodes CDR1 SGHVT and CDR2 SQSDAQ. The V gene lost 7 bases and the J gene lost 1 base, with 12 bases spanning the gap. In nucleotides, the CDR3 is TGTGCCAGCACCAAGAATGCGGGCACAGATACGCAGTATTTT. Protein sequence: CASTKNAGTDTQYF.

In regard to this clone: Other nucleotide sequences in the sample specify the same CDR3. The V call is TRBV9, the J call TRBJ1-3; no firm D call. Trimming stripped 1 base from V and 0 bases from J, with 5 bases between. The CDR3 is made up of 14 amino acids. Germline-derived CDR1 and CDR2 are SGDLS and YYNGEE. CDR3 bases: TGTGCCAGCAGCGTACAGGACTCTGGAAACACCATATATTTT. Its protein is CASSVQDSGNTIYF. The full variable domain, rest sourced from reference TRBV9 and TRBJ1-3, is DSGVTQTPKHLITATGQRVTLRCSPRSGDLSVYWYQQSLDQGLQFLIQYYNGEERAKGNILERFSAQQFPDLHSELNLSSLELGDSALYFCASSVQDSGNTIYFGEGSWLTVV.

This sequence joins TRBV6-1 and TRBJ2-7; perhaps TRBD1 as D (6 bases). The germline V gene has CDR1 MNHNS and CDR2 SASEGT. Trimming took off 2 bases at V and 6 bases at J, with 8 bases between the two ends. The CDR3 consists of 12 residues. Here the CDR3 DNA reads TGTGCCAGCAGTGAACGAGGGGGCGAGCAGTACTTC. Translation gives CASSERGGEQYF.

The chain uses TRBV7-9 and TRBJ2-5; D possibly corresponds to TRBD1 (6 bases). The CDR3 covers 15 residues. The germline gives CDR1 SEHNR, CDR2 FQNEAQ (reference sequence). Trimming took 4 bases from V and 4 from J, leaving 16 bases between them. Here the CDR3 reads CASSWGQGIGETQYF. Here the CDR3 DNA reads TGTGCCAGCAGCTGGGGGCAGGGGATAGGAGAGACCCAGTACTTC. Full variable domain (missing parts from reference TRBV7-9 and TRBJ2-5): DTGVSQNPRHKITKRGQNVTFRCDPISEHNRLYWYRQTLGQGPEFLTYFQNEAQLEKSRLLSDRFSAERPKGSFSTLEIQRTEQGDSAMYLCASSWGQGIGETQYFGPGTRLLVL.

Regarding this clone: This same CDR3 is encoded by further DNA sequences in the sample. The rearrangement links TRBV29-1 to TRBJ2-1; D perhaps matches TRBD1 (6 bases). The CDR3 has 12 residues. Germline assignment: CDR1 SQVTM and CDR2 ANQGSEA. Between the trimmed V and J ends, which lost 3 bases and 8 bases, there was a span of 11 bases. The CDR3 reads CSVDRTGYEQFF. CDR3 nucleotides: TGCAGCGTTGATCGAACAGGGTATGAGCAGTTCTTC.

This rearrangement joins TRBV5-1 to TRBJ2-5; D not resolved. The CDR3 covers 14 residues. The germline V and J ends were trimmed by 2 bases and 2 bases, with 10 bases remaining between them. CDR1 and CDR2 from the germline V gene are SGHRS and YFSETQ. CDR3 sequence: CASSFLGSQETQYF. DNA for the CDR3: TGCGCCAGCAGCTTCCTGGGCAGTCAAGAGACCCAGTACTTC.

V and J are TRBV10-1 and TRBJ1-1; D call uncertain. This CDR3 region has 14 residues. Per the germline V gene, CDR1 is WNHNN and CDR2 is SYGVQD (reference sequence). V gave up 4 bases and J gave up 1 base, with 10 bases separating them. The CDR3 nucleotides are TGCGCCAGCAGTGCCTCAAGACAGAACACTGAAGCTTTCTTT. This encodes CASSASRQNTEAFF.

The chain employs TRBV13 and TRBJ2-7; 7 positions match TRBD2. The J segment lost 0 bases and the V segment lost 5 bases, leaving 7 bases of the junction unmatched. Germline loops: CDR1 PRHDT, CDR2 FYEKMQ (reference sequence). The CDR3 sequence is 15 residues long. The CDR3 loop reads CASSPRGGSSYEQYF. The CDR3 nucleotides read TGTGCCAGCAGCCCCCGGGGAGGGAGCTCCTACGAGCAGTACTTC. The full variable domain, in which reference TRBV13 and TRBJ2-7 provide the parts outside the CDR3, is AAGVIQSPRHLIKEKRETATLKCYPIPRHDTVYWYQQGPGQDPQFLISFYEKMQSDKGSIPDRFSAQQFSDYHSELNMSSLELGDSALYFCASSPRGGSSYEQYFGPGTRLTVT.

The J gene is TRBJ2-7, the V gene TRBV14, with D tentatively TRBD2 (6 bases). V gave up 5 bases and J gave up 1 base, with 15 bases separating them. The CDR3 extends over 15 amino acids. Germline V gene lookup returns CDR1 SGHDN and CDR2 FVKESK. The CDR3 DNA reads TGTGCCAGCAGCGAGAGGACTGGGAGGTCCTACGAGCAGTACTTC. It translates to CASSERTGRSYEQYF. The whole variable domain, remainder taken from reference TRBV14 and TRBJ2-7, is EAGVTQFPSHSVIEKGQTVTLRCDPISGHDNLYWYRRVMGKEIKFLLHFVKESKQDESGMPNNRFLAERTGGTYSTLKVQPAELEDSGVYFCASSERTGRSYEQYFGPGTRLTVT.

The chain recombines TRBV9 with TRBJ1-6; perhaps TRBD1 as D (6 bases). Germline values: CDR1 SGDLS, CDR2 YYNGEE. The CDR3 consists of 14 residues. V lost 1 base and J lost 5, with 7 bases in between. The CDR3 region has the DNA TGTGCCAGCAGCGTATCAGGGGATAATTCACCCCTCCACTTT. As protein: CASSVSGDNSPLHF. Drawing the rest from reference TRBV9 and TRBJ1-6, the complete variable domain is DSGVTQTPKHLITATGQRVTLRCSPRSGDLSVYWYQQSLDQGLQFLIQYYNGEERAKGNILERFSAQQFPDLHSELNLSSLELGDSALYFCASSVSGDNSPLHFGNGTRLTVT.

CDR3 sequence reads: CATSTQPGITYEQYF. DNA for the CDR3: TGTGCCACCAGCACACAACCGGGGATCACCTACGAGCAGTACTTC. The J gene is TRBJ2-7, the V gene TRBV15; tentatively, D is TRBD2 (5 bases). Trimming took 4 bases from V and 2 from J, leaving 15 bases between them. CDR3 size: 15 residues. CDR1 is LNHNV, CDR2 YYDKDF, per germline (reference sequence).

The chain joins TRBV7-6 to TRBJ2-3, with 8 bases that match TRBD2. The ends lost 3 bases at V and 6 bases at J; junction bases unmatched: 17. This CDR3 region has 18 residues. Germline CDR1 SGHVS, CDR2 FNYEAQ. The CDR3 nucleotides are TGTGCCAGCAGCTTTGTTGTGGGCGGGACTAGGGTACCGGATACGCAGTATTTT. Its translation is CASSFVVGGTRVPDTQYF.

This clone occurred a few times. CDR3: CASSLIPGVTEAFF. CDR3 sequence (DNA): TGTGCCAGCAGTTTAATTCCAGGGGTCACTGAAGCTTTCTTT. The rearrangement joins TRBV27 to TRBJ1-1, with a possible D match to TRBD1 (6 bases). CDR1 and CDR2 from the germline V gene are MNHEY and SMNVEV (reference sequence). The CDR3 has 14 amino acids. Trimming removed 2 bases from V and 4 bases from J, with 11 bases in between.

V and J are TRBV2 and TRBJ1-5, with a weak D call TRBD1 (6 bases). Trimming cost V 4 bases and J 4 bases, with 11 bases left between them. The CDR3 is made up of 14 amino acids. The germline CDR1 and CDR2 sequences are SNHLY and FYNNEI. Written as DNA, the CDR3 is TGTGCCAGCAGTGGAGGGACACAGAATCAGCCCCAGCATTTT. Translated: CASSGGTQNQPQHF.

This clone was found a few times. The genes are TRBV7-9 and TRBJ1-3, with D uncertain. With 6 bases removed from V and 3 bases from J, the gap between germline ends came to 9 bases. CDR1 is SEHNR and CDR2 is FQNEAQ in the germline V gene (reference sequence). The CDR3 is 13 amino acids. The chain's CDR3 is CASREGFGNTIYF. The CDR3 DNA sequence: TGTGCCAGCAGGGAGGGTTTTGGAAACACCATATATTTT.

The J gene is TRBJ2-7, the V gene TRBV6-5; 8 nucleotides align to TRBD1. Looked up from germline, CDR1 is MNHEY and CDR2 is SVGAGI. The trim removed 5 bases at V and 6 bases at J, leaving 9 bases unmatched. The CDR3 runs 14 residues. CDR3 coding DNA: TGTGCCAGCAGTACCCCAGGGGGCGCGTCCGAGCAGTACTTC. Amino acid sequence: CASSTPGGASEQYF.